This T cell receptor beta chain was recorded in a study of blood T cell repertoires in COVID-19. About the study: The samples span acute and convalescent COVID-19 from the United States, Italy and Spain. The cDNA or gDNA used as material had been derived from T cells, B-cell-depleted T cells, or PBMCs.

Authors' methods: Cell counts per sample came from amplifying reference gene primers. Assay: immunoSEQ multiplex PCR; the TCRdb copy retains only in-frame clones and omits some. That table supplies the V and J calls and clone size; D and trimming were determined from the DNA. The sample consists of about 83,000 clones, 88% of them appearing once. Germline CDR1 and CDR2: LGHNA and YSLEER. The V end was cut by 1 base, the J end by 7 bases, with 11 bases between. The CDR3 is 14 residues long. This chain links TRBV4-3 with TRBJ2-1; D not certain. This receptor was obtained from a human donor in a cohort sampled during active COVID-19. Sequencing input: peripheral blood. The CDR3 DNA sequence: TGCGCCAGCAGCCAAGGGTATCAGGCGAATGAGCAGTTCTTC. It specifies CASSQGYQANEQFF.